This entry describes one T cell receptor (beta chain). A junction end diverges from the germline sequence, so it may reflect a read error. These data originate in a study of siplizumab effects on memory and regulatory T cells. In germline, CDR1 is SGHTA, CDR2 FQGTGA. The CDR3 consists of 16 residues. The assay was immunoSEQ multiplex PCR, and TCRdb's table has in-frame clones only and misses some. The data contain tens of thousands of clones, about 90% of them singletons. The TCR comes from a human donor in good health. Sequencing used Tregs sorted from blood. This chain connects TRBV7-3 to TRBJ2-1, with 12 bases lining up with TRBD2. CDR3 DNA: TGTGCCAGCAGTTTAACGGGACTAGCGGGCCGCAATGAGCAGTTCTTC. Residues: CASSLTGLAGRNEQFF.